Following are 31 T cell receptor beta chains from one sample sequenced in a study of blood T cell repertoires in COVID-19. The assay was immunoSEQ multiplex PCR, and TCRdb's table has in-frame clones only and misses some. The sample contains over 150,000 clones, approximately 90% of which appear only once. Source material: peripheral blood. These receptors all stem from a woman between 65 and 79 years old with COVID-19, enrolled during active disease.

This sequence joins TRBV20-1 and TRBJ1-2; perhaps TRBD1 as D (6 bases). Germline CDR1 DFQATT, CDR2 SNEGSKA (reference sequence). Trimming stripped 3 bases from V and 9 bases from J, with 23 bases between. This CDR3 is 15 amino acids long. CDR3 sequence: CSASFPYIRGDSYTF. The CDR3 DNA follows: TGCAGTGCTAGTTTTCCATACATCAGGGGTGATAGCTACACCTTC.

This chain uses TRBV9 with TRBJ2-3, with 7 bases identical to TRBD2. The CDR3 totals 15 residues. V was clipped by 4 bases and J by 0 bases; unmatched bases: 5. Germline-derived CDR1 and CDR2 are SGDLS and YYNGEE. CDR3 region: CASSSWGGSTDTQYF. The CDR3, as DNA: TGTGCCAGCAGCTCCTGGGGGGGGAGCACAGATACGCAGTATTTT. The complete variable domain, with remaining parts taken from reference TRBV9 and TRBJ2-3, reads DSGVTQTPKHLITATGQRVTLRCSPRSGDLSVYWYQQSLDQGLQFLIQYYNGEERAKGNILERFSAQQFPDLHSELNLSSLELGDSALYFCASSSWGGSTDTQYFGPGTRLTVL.

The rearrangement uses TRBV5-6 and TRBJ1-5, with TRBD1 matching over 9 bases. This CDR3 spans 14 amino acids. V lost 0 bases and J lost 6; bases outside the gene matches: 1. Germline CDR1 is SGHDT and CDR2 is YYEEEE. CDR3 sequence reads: CASSLGQGGQPQHF. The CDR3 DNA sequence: TGTGCCAGCAGCTTGGGACAGGGGGGTCAGCCCCAGCATTTT.

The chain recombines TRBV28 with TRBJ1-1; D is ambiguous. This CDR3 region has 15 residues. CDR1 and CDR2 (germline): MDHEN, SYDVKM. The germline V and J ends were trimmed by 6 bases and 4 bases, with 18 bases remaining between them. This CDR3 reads CASRRVQLSSTEAFF. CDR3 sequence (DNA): TGTGCCAGCAGGAGGGTACAGCTATCGAGCACTGAAGCTTTCTTT.

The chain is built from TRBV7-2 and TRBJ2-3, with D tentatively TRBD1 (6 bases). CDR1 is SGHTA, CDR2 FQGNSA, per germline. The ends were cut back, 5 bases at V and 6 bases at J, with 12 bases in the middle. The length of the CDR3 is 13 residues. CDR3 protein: CASSTQGSDTQYF. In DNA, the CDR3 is TGTGCCAGCAGCACACAGGGTTCGGATACGCAGTATTTT. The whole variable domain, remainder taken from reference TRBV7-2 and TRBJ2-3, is GAGVSQSPSNKVTEKGKDVELRCDPISGHTALYWYRQSLGQGLEFLIYFQGNSAPDKSGLPSDRFSAERTGGSVSTLTIQRTQQEDSAVYLCASSTQGSDTQYFGPGTRLTVL.

CDR3 protein: CASSLSHRSFF. In DNA, the CDR3 is TGTGCCAGTAGTCTATCCCACCGGTCTTTCTTT. This sequence joins TRBV19 and TRBJ1-1; D unresolved. This CDR3 has 11 residues. The germline V gene has CDR1 LNHDA and CDR2 SQIVND (reference sequence). Between the trimmed V and J ends, which lost 5 bases and 12 bases, there was a span of 13 bases. Supplemented by reference TRBV19 and TRBJ1-1, the full variable domain reads DGGITQSPKYLFRKEGQNVTLSCEQNLNHDAMYWYRQDPGQGLRLIYYSQIVNDFQKGDIAEGYSVSREKKESFPLTVTSAQKNPTAFYLCASSLSHRSFFGQGTRLTVV.

The CDR3 here is CASPAGAGSNQPQHF. As DNA, the CDR3 is TGCGCCAGCCCGGCAGGGGCCGGTAGCAATCAGCCCCAGCATTTT. The rearrangement joins TRBV10-1 to TRBJ1-5; tentatively, D is TRBD1 (6 bases). The CDR3 sequence is 15 residues long. Germline assignment: CDR1 WNHNN and CDR2 SYGVQD (reference sequence). V lost 8 bases and J 0 bases, leaving 14 bases between the germline ends.

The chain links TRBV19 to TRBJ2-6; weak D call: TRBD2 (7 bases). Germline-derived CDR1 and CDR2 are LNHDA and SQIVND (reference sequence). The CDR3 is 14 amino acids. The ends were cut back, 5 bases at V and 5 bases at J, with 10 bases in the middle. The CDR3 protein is CASSPGGRANVLTF. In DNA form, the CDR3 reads TGTGCCAGTAGTCCGGGGGGCCGGGCCAACGTCCTGACTTTC.

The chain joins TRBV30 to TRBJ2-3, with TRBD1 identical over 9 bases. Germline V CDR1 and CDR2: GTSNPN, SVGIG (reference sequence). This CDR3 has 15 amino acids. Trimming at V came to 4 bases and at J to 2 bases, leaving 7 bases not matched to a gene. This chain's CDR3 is CAWKRQGGSTDTQYF. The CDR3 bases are TGTGCCTGGAAGAGACAGGGGGGCTCCACAGATACGCAGTATTTT.

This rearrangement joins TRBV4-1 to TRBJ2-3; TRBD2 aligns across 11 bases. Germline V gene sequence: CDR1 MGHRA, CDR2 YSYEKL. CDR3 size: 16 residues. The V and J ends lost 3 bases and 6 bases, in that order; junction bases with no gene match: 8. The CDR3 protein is CASSQHGTSGRDTQYF. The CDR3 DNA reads TGCGCCAGCAGCCAGCACGGGACTAGCGGCCGGGATACGCAGTATTTT.

CDR3 sequence (DNA): TGTGCCAGCAGTCTAGGCGGTTACCCAATAGGTTCACCCCTCCACTTT. This gives the protein CASSLGGYPIGSPLHF. This rearrangement joins TRBV27 to TRBJ1-6; no definite D call. The germline gives CDR1 MNHEY, CDR2 SMNVEV (reference sequence). This CDR3 has 16 amino acids. V was clipped by 5 bases and J by 9 bases, with 20 bases between them.

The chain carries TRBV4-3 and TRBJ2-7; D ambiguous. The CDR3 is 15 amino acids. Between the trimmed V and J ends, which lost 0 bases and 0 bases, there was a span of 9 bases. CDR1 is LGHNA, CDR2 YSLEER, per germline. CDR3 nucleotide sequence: TGCGCCAGCAGCCAAGATTACCCAGACTCCTACGAGCAGTACTTC. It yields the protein CASSQDYPDSYEQYF.

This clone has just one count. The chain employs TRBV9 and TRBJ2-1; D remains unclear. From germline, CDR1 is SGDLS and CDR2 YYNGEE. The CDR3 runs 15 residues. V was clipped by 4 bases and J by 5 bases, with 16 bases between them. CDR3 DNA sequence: TGTGCCAGCAGCAGTAACGCCCAACCTAACAATGAGCAGTTCTTC. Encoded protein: CASSSNAQPNNEQFF.

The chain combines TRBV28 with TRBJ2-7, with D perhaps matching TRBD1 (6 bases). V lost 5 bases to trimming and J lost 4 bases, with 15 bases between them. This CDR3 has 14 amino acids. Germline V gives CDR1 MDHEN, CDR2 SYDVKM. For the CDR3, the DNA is TGTGCCAGCAGTCCCCCCCCAGGGGCGTACGAGCAGTACTTC. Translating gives CASSPPPGAYEQYF.

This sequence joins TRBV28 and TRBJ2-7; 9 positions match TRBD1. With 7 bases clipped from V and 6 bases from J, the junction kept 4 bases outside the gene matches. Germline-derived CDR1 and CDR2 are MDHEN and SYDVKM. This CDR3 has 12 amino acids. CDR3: CASIGTGTEQYF. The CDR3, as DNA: TGTGCCAGCATAGGGACAGGGACCGAGCAGTACTTC. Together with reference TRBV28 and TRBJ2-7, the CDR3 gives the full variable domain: DVKVTQSSRYLVKRTGEKVFLECVQDMDHENMFWYRQDPGLGLRLIYFSYDVKMKEKGDIPEGYSVSREKKERFSLILESASTNQTSMYLCASIGTGTEQYFGPGTRLTVT.

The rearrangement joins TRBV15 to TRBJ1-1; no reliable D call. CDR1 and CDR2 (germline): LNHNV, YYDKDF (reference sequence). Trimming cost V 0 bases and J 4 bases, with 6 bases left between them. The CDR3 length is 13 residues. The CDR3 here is CATSRDPGTEAFF. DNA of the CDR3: TGTGCCACCAGCAGAGATCCGGGCACTGAAGCTTTCTTT.

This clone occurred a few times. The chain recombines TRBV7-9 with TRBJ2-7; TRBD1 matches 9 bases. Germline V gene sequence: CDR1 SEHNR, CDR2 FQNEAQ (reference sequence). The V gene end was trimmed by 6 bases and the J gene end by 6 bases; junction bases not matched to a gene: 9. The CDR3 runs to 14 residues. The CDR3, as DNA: TGTGCCAGCAGTGCCGGGACAGGGACCCTCGAGCAGTACTTC. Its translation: CASSAGTGTLEQYF. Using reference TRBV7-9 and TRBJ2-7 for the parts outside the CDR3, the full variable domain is DTGVSQNPRHKITKRGQNVTFRCDPISEHNRLYWYRQTLGQGPEFLTYFQNEAQLEKSRLLSDRFSAERPKGSFSTLEIQRTEQGDSAMYLCASSAGTGTLEQYFGPGTRLTVT.

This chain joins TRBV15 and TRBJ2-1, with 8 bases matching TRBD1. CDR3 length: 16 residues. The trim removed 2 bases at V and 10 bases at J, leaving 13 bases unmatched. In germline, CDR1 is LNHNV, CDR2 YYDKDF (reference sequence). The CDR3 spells CATSRPGTGADREQFF. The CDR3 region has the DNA TGTGCCACCAGCAGACCAGGGACAGGTGCTGATCGGGAGCAGTTCTTC.

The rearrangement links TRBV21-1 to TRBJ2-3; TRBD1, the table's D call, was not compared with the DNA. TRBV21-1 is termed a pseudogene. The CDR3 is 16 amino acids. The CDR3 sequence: CASSKRDNGETDTQYF. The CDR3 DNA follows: TGTGCCAGCAGCAAGAGGGACAATGGAGAGACAGATACGCAGTATTTT.

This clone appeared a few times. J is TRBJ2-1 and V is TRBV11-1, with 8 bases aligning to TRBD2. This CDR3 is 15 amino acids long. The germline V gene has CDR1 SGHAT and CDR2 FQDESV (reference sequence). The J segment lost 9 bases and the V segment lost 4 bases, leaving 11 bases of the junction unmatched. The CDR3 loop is CASSSTRSGRGEQFF. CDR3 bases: TGTGCCAGCAGCTCAACGAGGAGCGGGAGAGGTGAGCAGTTCTTC.

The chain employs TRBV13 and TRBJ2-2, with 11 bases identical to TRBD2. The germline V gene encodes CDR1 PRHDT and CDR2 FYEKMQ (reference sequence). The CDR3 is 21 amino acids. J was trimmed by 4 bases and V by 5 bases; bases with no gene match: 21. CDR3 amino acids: CASSPRHGASGRLLGTGELFF. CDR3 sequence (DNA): TGTGCCAGCAGCCCCCGCCACGGCGCTAGCGGGAGGTTGTTGGGCACCGGGGAGCTGTTTTTT.

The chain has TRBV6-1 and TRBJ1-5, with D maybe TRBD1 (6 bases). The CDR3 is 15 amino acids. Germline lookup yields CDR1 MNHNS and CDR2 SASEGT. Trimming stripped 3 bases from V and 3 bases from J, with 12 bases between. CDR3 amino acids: CASSDEDRNNQPQHF. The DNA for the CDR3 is TGTGCCAGCAGTGACGAGGACAGAAACAATCAGCCCCAGCATTTT.

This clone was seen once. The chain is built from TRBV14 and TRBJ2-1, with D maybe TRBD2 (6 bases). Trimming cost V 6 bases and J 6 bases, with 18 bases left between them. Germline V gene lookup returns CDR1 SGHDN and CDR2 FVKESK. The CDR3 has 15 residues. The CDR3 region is CASRQSSESANEQFF. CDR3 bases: TGTGCCAGCAGGCAATCTAGCGAGAGTGCCAATGAGCAGTTCTTC.

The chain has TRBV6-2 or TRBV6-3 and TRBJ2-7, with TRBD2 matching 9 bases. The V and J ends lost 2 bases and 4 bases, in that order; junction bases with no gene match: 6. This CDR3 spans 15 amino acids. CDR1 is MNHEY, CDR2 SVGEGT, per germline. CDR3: CASSYDGGRVYEQYF. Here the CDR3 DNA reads TGTGCCAGCAGTTACGATGGCGGGAGGGTGTACGAGCAGTACTTC.

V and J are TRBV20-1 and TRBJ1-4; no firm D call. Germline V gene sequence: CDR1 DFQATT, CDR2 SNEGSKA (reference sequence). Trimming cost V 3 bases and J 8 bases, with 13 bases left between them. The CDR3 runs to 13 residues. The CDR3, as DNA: TGCAGTGCTAGTCAAGGTCTAGTCGAAAAACTGTTTTTT. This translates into CSASQGLVEKLFF.

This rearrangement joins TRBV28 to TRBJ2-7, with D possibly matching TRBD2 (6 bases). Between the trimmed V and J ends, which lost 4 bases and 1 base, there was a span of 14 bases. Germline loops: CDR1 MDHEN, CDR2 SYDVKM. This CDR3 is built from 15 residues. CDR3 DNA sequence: TGTGCCAGCAGTTCCAGCGGAGGGATATCCTACGAGCAGTACTTC. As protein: CASSSSGGISYEQYF.

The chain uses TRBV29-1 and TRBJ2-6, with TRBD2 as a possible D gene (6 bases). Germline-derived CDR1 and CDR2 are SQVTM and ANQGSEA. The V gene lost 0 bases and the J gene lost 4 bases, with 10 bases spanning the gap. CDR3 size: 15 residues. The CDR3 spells CSVEDRGYGANVLTF. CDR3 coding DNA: TGCAGCGTTGAAGATCGGGGGTACGGGGCCAACGTCCTGACTTTC.

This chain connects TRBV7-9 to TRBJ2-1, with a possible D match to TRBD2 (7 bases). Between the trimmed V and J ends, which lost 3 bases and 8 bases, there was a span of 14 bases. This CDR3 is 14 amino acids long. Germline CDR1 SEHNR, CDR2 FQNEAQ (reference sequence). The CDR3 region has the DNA TGTGCCAGCAGCTTCGGGGGGACACCCTATGAGCAGTTCTTC. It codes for CASSFGGTPYEQFF. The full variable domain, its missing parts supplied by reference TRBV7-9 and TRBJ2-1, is DTGVSQNPRHKITKRGQNVTFRCDPISEHNRLYWYRQTLGQGPEFLTYFQNEAQLEKSRLLSDRFSAERPKGSFSTLEIQRTEQGDSAMYLCASSFGGTPYEQFFGPGTRLTVL.

The CDR3 sequence is CASSYSNRDTNTEAFF. The CDR3 nucleotides are TGTGCCAGCAGTTACTCGAACCGGGACACGAACACTGAAGCTTTCTTT. The rearrangement uses TRBV6-2 or TRBV6-3 and TRBJ1-1, with D possibly matching TRBD1 (6 bases). V was shortened by 0 bases and J by 1 base, with 12 bases between the two germline ends. Germline CDR1 reads MNHEY; CDR2 reads SVGEGT. The length of the CDR3 is 16 residues.

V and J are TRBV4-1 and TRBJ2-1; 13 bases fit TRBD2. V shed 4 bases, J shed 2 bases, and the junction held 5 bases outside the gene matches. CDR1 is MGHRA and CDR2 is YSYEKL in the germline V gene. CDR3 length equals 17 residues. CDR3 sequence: CASSLALAGGAYNEQFF. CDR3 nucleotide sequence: TGCGCCAGCAGCCTTGCACTAGCGGGAGGGGCCTACAATGAGCAGTTCTTC.

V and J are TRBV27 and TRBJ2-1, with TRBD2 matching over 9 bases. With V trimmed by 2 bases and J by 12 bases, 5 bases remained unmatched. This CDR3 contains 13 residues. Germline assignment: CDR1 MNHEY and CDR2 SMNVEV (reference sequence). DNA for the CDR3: TGTGCCAGCAGTTTAGGCAAAGCGGGAGGGCAGTTCTTC. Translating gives CASSLGKAGGQFF.